This T cell receptor beta chain appears in the sequencing data of a study of CD8 T cells in Susac syndrome. The RNA, about 0.5 to 1 ug, was put through reverse transcription using random hexamers. From the immunoSEQ multiplex PCR reads, TCRdb called clonotypes with MiXCR, one entry per CDR3 protein. The table includes 90,000 to 150,000 distinct CDR3 sequences, more than 85% detected once. CD8+ and CD4+ T cells from blood underwent TCR beta sequencing, which was carried out in a high-throughput format. The CDR3 loop spans 15 amino acids. Trimming removed 6 bases from V and 6 bases from J; junction bases left unmatched: 10. Germline CDR1 is SGHTA and CDR2 is FQGTGA.

The sample comprised CD4+ T cells from PBMCs. The sequence was collected from a human donor with multiple sclerosis. This rearrangement joins TRBV7-3 to TRBJ2-3; the match to TRBD2 covers 9 bases. In DNA, the CDR3 is TGTGCCAGCAGTTCATATAGCGGGGGTCTTGATACGCAGTATTTT. Encoded protein: CASSSYSGGLDTQYF.